These 21 T cell receptor beta chains were sequenced from one sample in a study of shared clonotypes between healthy human individuals. The protocol was immunoSEQ multiplex PCR, while the TCRdb copy is restricted to in-frame clones and leaves out a portion. The sample lists roughly 2 million clones; roughly 94% were seen once. CD45RO negativity and positive selection for CCR7 defined naive CD8 cells, a population that excluded terminally differentiated effector memory CD45RA+ cells. Sequencing was done on a sample of naive CD8+ T cells sorted from blood. The receptors derive from a man aged 18 to 35 in good health.

The chain uses TRBV4-3 and TRBJ1-4; 8 nucleotides match TRBD1. J gave up 8 bases and V 3 bases, and 8 bases lay outside the gene matches. CDR3 length: 15 amino acids. Germline V lookup: CDR1 LGHNA, CDR2 YSLEER. The CDR3 protein is CASSHQTGAPEKLFF. CDR3 nucleotide sequence: TGCGCCAGCAGCCACCAGACAGGGGCCCCAGAAAAACTGTTTTTT.

This rearrangement joins TRBV6-1 to TRBJ2-5; D ambiguous. The CDR3 runs 15 residues. Germline V gene lookup returns CDR1 MNHNS and CDR2 SASEGT. V lost 3 bases to trimming and J lost 2 bases, with 13 bases between them. In DNA, the CDR3 is TGTGCCAGCAGTGATTTTAGCTGGGGACAAGAGACCCAGTACTTC. Amino acids: CASSDFSWGQETQYF.

CDR3 sequence: CAIRVPDAANNEQFF. The CDR3 region has the DNA TGTGCCATCAGGGTCCCCGACGCAGCAAACAATGAGCAGTTCTTC. The chain recombines TRBV10-3 with TRBJ2-1; D unclear. The CDR3 spans 15 residues. V lost 6 bases to trimming and J lost 5 bases, with 17 bases between them. Germline V lookup: CDR1 ENHRY, CDR2 SYGVKD.

The chain joins TRBV14 to TRBJ2-7; 8 positions match TRBD1. V trimming: 1 base; J trimming: 1 base; junction bases outside the gene matches: 3. Germline V gene data show CDR1 as SGHDN and CDR2 as FVKESK. This CDR3 has 15 amino acids. The CDR3 DNA sequence: TGTGCCAGCAGCCAAGGGACAGGGCCTTCCTACGAGCAGTACTTC. Translation: CASSQGTGPSYEQYF.

The CDR3 is CAVWGDGELFF. In DNA form, the CDR3 reads TGTGCCGTATGGGGAGACGGGGAGCTGTTTTTT. The chain uses TRBV10-3 and TRBJ2-2; D perhaps matches TRBD2 (5 bases). The CDR3 covers 11 residues. CDR1 is ENHRY, CDR2 SYGVKD, per germline. V lost 11 bases, J lost 7 bases, and 11 bases lay in between.

CDR3 bases: TGTGCCAGCAGTTCTAGGCGCGTACAGGGGATGTCCGGGGAGCTGTTTTTT. Its protein is CASSSRRVQGMSGELFF. V usage is TRBV28 and J usage is TRBJ2-2, with 7 bases matching TRBD1. V lost 4 bases to trimming and J lost 6 bases; unmatched junction nucleotides: 14. The CDR3 runs to 17 residues. CDR1 and CDR2 (germline): MDHEN, SYDVKM.

A note on this clone: This CDR3 is also generated by other DNA sequences in the sample. V is TRBV9 and J is TRBJ2-6, with D possibly being TRBD2 (5 bases). Germline V gives CDR1 SGDLS, CDR2 YYNGEE. V lost 2 bases, J lost 2 bases, and 5 bases lay in between. This CDR3 has 14 residues. CDR3 in DNA: TGTGCCAGCAGCGTCGGGGCTGGGGCCAACGTCCTGACTTTC. Translation gives CASSVGAGANVLTF. Looking up the rest from reference TRBV9 and TRBJ2-6 gives the full variable domain: DSGVTQTPKHLITATGQRVTLRCSPRSGDLSVYWYQQSLDQGLQFLIQYYNGEERAKGNILERFSAQQFPDLHSELNLSSLELGDSALYFCASSVGAGANVLTFGAGSRLTVL.

The J gene is TRBJ1-5, the V gene TRBV27, with TRBD1 matching over 7 bases. The CDR3 contains 15 residues. The V segment lost 8 bases and the J segment 0 bases; nucleotides outside the gene matches: 7. The germline gives CDR1 MNHEY, CDR2 SMNVEV (reference sequence). The CDR3 nucleotides are TGTGCCAGCCGTCGGGACAGCAATAGCAATCAGCCCCAGCATTTT. Residues: CASRRDSNSNQPQHF.

V usage is TRBV7-6 and J usage is TRBJ1-5, with D hard to call. From germline, CDR1 is SGHVS and CDR2 FNYEAQ. CDR3 size: 16 residues. V was cut by 3 bases and J by 0 bases, with 12 bases left in between. The DNA for the CDR3 is TGTGCCAGCAGCTTTCAGATCGGCGATAGCAATCAGCCCCAGCATTTT. It yields the protein CASSFQIGDSNQPQHF.

The chain's CDR3 is CASSLHPDYEQYF. The CDR3 region has the DNA TGTGCCAGCAGTTTACACCCGGATTACGAGCAGTACTTC. The V gene is TRBV28, the J gene TRBJ2-7; unclear D gene. Germline V gives CDR1 MDHEN, CDR2 SYDVKM. The ends were cut back, 2 bases at V and 4 bases at J, with 9 bases in the middle. The CDR3 is 13 residues long.

This clone was counted only a few times. This rearrangement joins TRBV6-1 to TRBJ2-4; D unclear. The CDR3 contains 15 residues. Germline CDR1 is MNHNS and CDR2 is SASEGT. Trimming cost V 1 base and J 5 bases, with 12 bases left between them. CDR3 region: CASSEEAVLQNIQYF. CDR3 in DNA: TGTGCCAGCAGTGAAGAGGCGGTTCTCCAAAACATTCAGTACTTC.

This clone came up a few times. The chain employs TRBV7-9 and TRBJ1-1, with D perhaps TRBD1 (5 bases). Trimming left V 4 bases short and J 0 bases short, with 12 bases between. The CDR3 loop spans 15 amino acids. CDR1 and CDR2 (germline): SEHNR, FQNEAQ (reference sequence). The CDR3 is CASSSGQQMNTEAFF. The CDR3 DNA is TGTGCCAGCAGCTCGGGGCAGCAAATGAACACTGAAGCTTTCTTT.

This clone was found once. V usage is TRBV10-2 and J usage is TRBJ2-7; D remains ambiguous. CDR3 length: 10 amino acids. CDR1 and CDR2 from the germline V gene are WSHSY and SAAADI. V shed 4 bases and J shed 6 bases, with 4 bases lying between them. CDR3 amino acids: CASSGFEQYF. CDR3 coding DNA: TGCGCCAGCAGTGGTTTCGAGCAGTACTTC.

V usage is TRBV27 and J usage is TRBJ2-2; D gene unclear. Trimming took 5 bases from V and 1 from J, leaving 5 bases between them. Germline CDR1 MNHEY, CDR2 SMNVEV (reference sequence). The CDR3 runs 13 residues. CDR3 sequence: CASSRLNTGELFF. In nucleotides, the CDR3 is TGTGCCAGCAGTAGATTGAACACCGGGGAGCTGTTTTTT.

The CDR3, as DNA: TGTGCCAGCAGTACCTACGGACAGGGCCACGAGCAGTACTTC. It codes for CASSTYGQGHEQYF. The V gene is TRBV27, the J gene TRBJ2-7; TRBD1 aligns across 8 bases. Per the germline V gene, CDR1 is MNHEY and CDR2 is SMNVEV (reference sequence). The J segment lost 5 bases and the V segment lost 5 bases, leaving 8 bases of the junction unmatched. This CDR3 has 14 amino acids.

To note about this clone: Other DNA sequences in this specimen translate into the identical CDR3. CDR3 coding DNA: TGCGCCAGCAGCCAAGGACAGGGGCCTTCCTACGAGCAGTACTTC. Its translation: CASSQGQGPSYEQYF. The chain carries TRBV4-1 and TRBJ2-7; TRBD1 matches 8 bases. This CDR3 region has 15 residues. Germline V CDR1 and CDR2: MGHRA, YSYEKL. V lost 1 base, J lost 1 base, and 3 bases stayed unmatched.

The chain links TRBV9 to TRBJ2-7; D call uncertain. Germline V gene sequence: CDR1 SGDLS, CDR2 YYNGEE. Trimming stripped 0 bases from V and 2 bases from J, with 9 bases between. The CDR3 loop spans 14 amino acids. In DNA, the CDR3 is TGTGCCAGCAGCGTAGGGTGGGCCACCTACGAGCAGTACTTC. This codes for CASSVGWATYEQYF.

V gene TRBV4-1 combines with J gene TRBJ1-5; possibly TRBD1 for D (5 bases). Trimming pared 9 bases from V and 0 bases from J, leaving 15 bases between. The CDR3 loop spans 15 amino acids. Germline CDR1 reads MGHRA; CDR2 reads YSYEKL. The CDR3 loop reads CASHPGDFSNQPQHF. The CDR3 coding sequence is TGCGCCAGTCATCCCGGGGACTTTAGCAATCAGCCCCAGCATTTT.

The V gene is TRBV19, the J gene TRBJ2-7; perhaps TRBD2 as D (6 bases). The CDR3 runs to 14 residues. The V gene's germline CDR1 is LNHDA and CDR2 SQIVND (reference sequence). Trimming took off 7 bases at V and 6 bases at J, with 19 bases between the two ends. In DNA, the CDR3 is TGTGCCAGTACCCCATTCGGGACTGCCCCCGAGCAGTACTTC. Translation gives CASTPFGTAPEQYF.

V usage is TRBV6-6 and J usage is TRBJ1-4, with a possible D match to TRBD1 (5 bases). V was trimmed by 7 bases and J by 6 bases, leaving 15 bases between them. Germline CDR1 and CDR2: MNHNY and SVGAGI (reference sequence). The CDR3 spans 14 residues. The CDR3 sequence: CASIDRGLDEKLFF. The CDR3 DNA reads as TGTGCCAGCATTGACCGGGGCTTGGATGAAAAACTGTTTTTT.

The CDR3 region has the DNA TGCGCCAGCAGCCCCGGGACTGCGGCCTTAACCGGGGAGCTGTTTTTT. Protein: CASSPGTAALTGELFF. The chain combines TRBV4-3 with TRBJ2-2, with D perhaps TRBD2 (6 bases). CDR1 is LGHNA and CDR2 is YSLEER in the germline V gene. V was cut by 4 bases and J by 5 bases, with 17 bases left in between. The CDR3 covers 16 residues.